A single sample is the source of the 14 T cell receptor beta chains below, sequenced in a study of CD8 T cells in Susac syndrome (dated by TCRdb to 2018 to 2020). Libraries were prepared through the immunoSEQ multiplex PCR assay. RNA was extracted using the RNeasy kit, and about 0.45 to 1 microgram was reverse transcribed with random hexamers. The public reads were reprocessed in TCRdb via fastp at Q25 and MiXCR, keeping in-frame beta chains. Every distinct CDR3 protein forms one entry, paired with its most common genes and DNA. The sample table contains about 300,000 distinct CDR3 sequences; only one count was recorded for 70% to 90% of them. About 0.22% of the sample belongs to the ten largest clones. Input material: CD8+ T cells from PBMCs. The origin of the receptors is a human donor with multiple sclerosis.

J is TRBJ2-7 and V is TRBV7-8; TRBD2 matches 13 bases. CDR3 size: 18 residues. Looked up from germline, CDR1 is SGHVS and CDR2 is FQNEAQ. J was trimmed by 4 bases and V by 2 bases; bases with no gene match: 11. CDR3 region: CASSLRSTSGRTEYEQYF. The CDR3 bases are TGTGCCAGCAGCTTAAGGTCGACTAGCGGGAGGACAGAATACGAGCAGTACTTC.

A single count supports this clonotype. Here the CDR3 reads CAWRLQGLRYEQYF. CDR3 in DNA: TGTGCCTGGAGATTACAGGGACTGCGCTACGAGCAGTACTTC. The chain uses TRBV30 and TRBJ2-7; the D gene could be TRBD1 or TRBD2 (6 bases each). Deletions cut 3 bases from V and 3 bases from J, with 15 bases between. The CDR3 covers 14 residues. CDR1 is GTSNPN and CDR2 is SVGIG in the germline V gene (reference sequence).

The chain uses TRBV24-1 and TRBJ2-7, with 11 bases identical to TRBD2. CDR1 KGHDR and CDR2 SFDVKD come from the germline V gene. After removal of 3 bases from V and 5 bases from J, the junction contained 5 bases not matched to a gene. The CDR3 length is 15 residues. The CDR3 here is CATSDPLAGVDEQYF. The DNA for the CDR3 is TGTGCCACCAGTGATCCACTAGCGGGAGTTGACGAGCAGTACTTC.

The rearrangement uses TRBV7-8 and TRBJ2-1; 7 bases fit TRBD2. This CDR3 contains 16 residues. V trimming: 4 bases; J trimming: 0 bases; junction bases outside the gene matches: 6. Germline assignment: CDR1 SGHVS and CDR2 FQNEAQ. CDR3 region: CASSYGGSGSYNEQFF. In DNA form, the CDR3 reads TGTGCCAGCAGCTACGGCGGGAGCGGCTCCTACAATGAGCAGTTCTTC.

V usage is TRBV12-3 or TRBV12-4 and J usage is TRBJ1-1; tentative D call: TRBD1 (6 bases). CDR3 size: 14 residues. V gave up 0 bases and J gave up 5 bases, with 10 bases separating them. CDR3 loop: CASSLAQGGTEAFF. The DNA of the CDR3 is TGTGCCAGCAGTTTAGCACAGGGAGGAACTGAAGCTTTCTTT.

The chain has TRBV6-1 and TRBJ1-1; no clear D. There are 14 residues in the CDR3. Germline loops: CDR1 MNHNS, CDR2 SASEGT. Trimming removed 6 bases from V and 2 bases from J, with 13 bases in between. This chain's CDR3 is CASSLDGYNTEAFF. CDR3 DNA sequence: TGTGCCAGCAGCCTAGACGGCTACAACACTGAAGCTTTCTTT.

This chain connects TRBV15 to TRBJ2-7, with 7 bases aligning to TRBD2. V gave up 1 base and J gave up 9 bases; unmatched junction bases: 6. The CDR3 has 13 amino acids. Germline V lookup: CDR1 LNHNV, CDR2 YYDKDF (reference sequence). The CDR3 DNA sequence: TGTGCCACCAGCAGAGTCCCGCGGGAGCCGCAGTACTTC. As protein: CATSRVPREPQYF. Complete variable domain (other parts from reference TRBV15 and TRBJ2-7): DAMVIQNPRYQVTQFGKPVTLSCSQTLNHNVMYWYQQKSSQAPKLLFHYYDKDFNNEADTPDNFQSRRPNTSFCFLDIRSPGLGDTAMYLCATSRVPREPQYFGPGTRLTVT.

The chain uses TRBV9 and TRBJ1-4, with D possibly matching TRBD1 (6 bases). This CDR3 contains 15 residues. Germline V gene data show CDR1 as SGDLS and CDR2 as YYNGEE. V lost 4 bases, J lost 0 bases, and 10 bases lay in between. CDR3 sequence (DNA): TGTGCCAGCAGCCACAGGGTCACAACTAATGAAAAACTGTTTTTT. Its protein product is CASSHRVTTNEKLFF. Together with reference TRBV9 and TRBJ1-4, the CDR3 gives the full variable domain: DSGVTQTPKHLITATGQRVTLRCSPRSGDLSVYWYQQSLDQGLQFLIQYYNGEERAKGNILERFSAQQFPDLHSELNLSSLELGDSALYFCASSHRVTTNEKLFFGSGTQLSVL.

V and J are TRBV20-1 and TRBJ2-2, with 8 bases lining up with TRBD2. CDR3 size: 13 residues. Germline values: CDR1 DFQATT, CDR2 SNEGSKA (reference sequence). V gave up 3 bases and J gave up 6 bases; unmatched junction bases: 3. Here the CDR3 reads CSARGLEAGELFF. CDR3 bases: TGCAGTGCTAGGGGACTAGAAGCCGGGGAGCTGTTTTTT.

This chain uses TRBV28 with TRBJ1-2; 8 bases align to TRBD1. The CDR3 has 12 amino acids. The V and J ends lost 5 bases and 7 bases, in that order; junction bases with no gene match: 3. CDR1 and CDR2 (germline): MDHEN, SYDVKM. The CDR3 DNA follows: TGTGCCAGCAGTACCGGGACAGGTGGCTACACCTTC. The encoded protein is CASSTGTGGYTF.

The V and J genes are TRBV7-9 and TRBJ2-5, with a weak D call TRBD1 (6 bases). Trimming left V 4 bases short and J 2 bases short, with 17 bases between. The CDR3 has 16 amino acids. Germline V gene data show CDR1 as SEHNR and CDR2 as FQNEAQ (reference sequence). In DNA, the CDR3 is TGTGCCAGCAGCTCCCCCTCGACAGGCTGGCAAGAGACCCAGTACTTC. It translates to CASSSPSTGWQETQYF.

This rearrangement joins TRBV30 to TRBJ2-7; perhaps D is TRBD1 or TRBD2 (7 bases each). Deletions cut 3 bases from V and 1 base from J, with 16 bases between. Germline CDR1 reads GTSNPN; CDR2 reads SVGIG (reference sequence). The CDR3 covers 15 residues. CDR3 nucleotide sequence: TGTGCCTGGAGCCGGGGGGCAGGGGGATCCTACGAGCAGTACTTC. It yields the protein CAWSRGAGGSYEQYF.

The rearrangement uses TRBV12-3 or TRBV12-4 and TRBJ2-3, with D hard to call. This CDR3 is built from 11 residues. The V and J ends lost 5 bases and 10 bases respectively, with 10 bases between them. CDR3 in amino acids: CASSPGPPQYF. DNA for the CDR3: TGTGCCAGCAGTCCCGGACCTCCGCAGTATTTT.

This rearrangement joins TRBV7-9 to TRBJ2-7; D uncertain. This CDR3 comprises 11 residues. Germline V lookup: CDR1 SEHNR, CDR2 FQNEAQ (reference sequence). V was cut by 8 bases and J by 3 bases, with 8 bases left in between. CDR3 DNA sequence: TGTGCCAGCGGCTCGGGCTACGAGCAGTACTTC. Translated: CASGSGYEQYF.